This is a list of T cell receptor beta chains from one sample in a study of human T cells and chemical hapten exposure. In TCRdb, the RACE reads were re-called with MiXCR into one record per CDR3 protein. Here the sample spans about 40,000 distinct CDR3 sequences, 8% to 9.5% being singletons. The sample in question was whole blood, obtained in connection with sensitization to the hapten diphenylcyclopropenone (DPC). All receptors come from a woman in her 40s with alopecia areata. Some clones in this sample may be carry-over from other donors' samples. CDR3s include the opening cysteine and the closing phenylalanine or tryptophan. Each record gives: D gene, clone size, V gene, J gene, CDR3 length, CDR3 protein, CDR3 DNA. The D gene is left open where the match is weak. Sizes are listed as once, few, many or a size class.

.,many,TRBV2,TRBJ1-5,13,CASSARENQPQHF,TGTGCCAGCAGTGCCCGGGAGAATCAGCCCCAGCATTTT
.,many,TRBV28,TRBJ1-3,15,CASSAHFSSGNTIYF,TGTGCCAGCAGTGCCCACTTTAGCTCTGGAAACACCATATATTTT
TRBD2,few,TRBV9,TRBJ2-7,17,CASSVGASSGAGYEQYF,TGTGCCAGCAGCGTAGGGGCTTCTAGCGGGGCCGGATACGAGCAGTACTTC
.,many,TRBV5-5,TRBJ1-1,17,CASSPIVGWRSGTEAFF,TGTGCCAGCAGCCCCATTGTGGGATGGAGGAGCGGCACTGAAGCTTTCTTT
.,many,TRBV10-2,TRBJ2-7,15,CASMAGGGSSYEQYF,TGCGCCAGCATGGCTGGCGGGGGCAGCTCCTACGAGCAGTACTTC
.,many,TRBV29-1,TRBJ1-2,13,CSVAARAAYGYTF,TGCAGCGTTGCCGCCAGGGCAGCTTATGGCTACACCTTC
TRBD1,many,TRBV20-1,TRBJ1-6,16,CSARDGDRGENSPLHF,TGCAGTGCTAGAGATGGGGACAGGGGAGAAAATTCACCCCTCCACTTT
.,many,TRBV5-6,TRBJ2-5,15,CATWDSRDFQETQYF,TGTGCCACCTGGGATTCCCGGGACTTTCAAGAGACCCAGTACTTC
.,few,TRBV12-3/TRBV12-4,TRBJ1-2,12,CASSLDNYGYTF,TGTGCCAGCAGTTTGGATAACTATGGCTACACCTTC
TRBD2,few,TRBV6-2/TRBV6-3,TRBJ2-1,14,CASSSSGGTNEQFF,TGTGCCAGCAGTTCCAGCGGGGGGACCAATGAGCAGTTCTTC